This TCR beta chain was profiled in a study of T cells in Graves' hyperthyroidism and ophthalmopathy. Across the study: The initial diagnosis was the point when peripheral blood was collected, ahead of any treatment. Overall study results and limits: Most thyroid-expanded clonotypes above 0.001 were also found in blood.

This clonotype was counted ten times or more. What it recognizes is unknown. It was RNA transcripts that yielded the amplified TCR beta CDR3 regions. The HTBI primer set drove a first-round RT-PCR of the TCR CDR3. MiXCR, applied by TCRdb to the multiplex PCR reads, yields one record per CDR3 protein. Among roughly 420,000 distinct CDR3 sequences listed, about 13% were seen once. The V gene's germline CDR1 is GTSNPN and CDR2 SVGIG (reference sequence). The CDR3 sequence is 13 residues long. J gave up 5 bases and V 5 bases, and 5 bases lay outside the gene matches. The receptor was isolated from a woman between 18 and 29 years old with Graves' hyperthyroidism. The V gene is TRBV30, the J gene TRBJ1-1; TRBD1 agrees at 10 bases. Material: blood. The CDR3, as DNA: TGTGCCTGGGAGACAGGGGGCCTTACTGAAGCTTTCTTT. It codes for CAWETGGLTEAFF.